One and the same sample provided the 3 T cell receptor beta chains below, sequenced in a study. TCRdb redid the calling of the RT-PCR reads with MiXCR, one entry per CDR3 protein. The sample shows about 680,000 distinct CDR3 sequences, 14% of them seen only once. Sequences were obtained from memory CD4+ T cells from blood. The receptors here all came from a female donor in good health, serving as a healthy control.

This clonotype appeared many times. The genes are TRBV28 and TRBJ1-5, with D unclear. The CDR3 covers 14 residues. The V and J ends lost 3 bases and 6 bases respectively, with 12 bases between them. CDR1 and CDR2 (germline): MDHEN, SYDVKM. This CDR3 is CASSLTGSGQPQHF. In nucleotides, the CDR3 is TGTGCCAGCAGTTTGACCGGGTCGGGTCAGCCCCAGCATTTT.

This clonotype was seen a handful of times. The chain recombines TRBV28 with TRBJ1-2; D may be TRBD1 (5 bases). Germline values: CDR1 MDHEN, CDR2 SYDVKM. Deletions cut 6 bases from V and 5 bases from J, with 19 bases between. The CDR3 is 15 residues long. The CDR3 bases are TGTGCCAGCAGCCCAGGTTCTGGGGGTTGGTATGGCTACACCTTC. Translating it yields CASSPGSGGWYGYTF.

The chain couples TRBV20-1 to TRBJ2-1, with 8 bases matching TRBD1. CDR3 size: 15 residues. The germline CDR1 and CDR2 sequences are DFQATT and SNEGSKA (reference sequence). Trimming at V came to 2 bases and at J to 9 bases, leaving 12 bases not matched to a gene. CDR3 nucleotide sequence: TGCAGTGCTAGACAACTCGGGGACAGGAGGACTGAGCAGTTCTTC. It translates to CSARQLGDRRTEQFF.